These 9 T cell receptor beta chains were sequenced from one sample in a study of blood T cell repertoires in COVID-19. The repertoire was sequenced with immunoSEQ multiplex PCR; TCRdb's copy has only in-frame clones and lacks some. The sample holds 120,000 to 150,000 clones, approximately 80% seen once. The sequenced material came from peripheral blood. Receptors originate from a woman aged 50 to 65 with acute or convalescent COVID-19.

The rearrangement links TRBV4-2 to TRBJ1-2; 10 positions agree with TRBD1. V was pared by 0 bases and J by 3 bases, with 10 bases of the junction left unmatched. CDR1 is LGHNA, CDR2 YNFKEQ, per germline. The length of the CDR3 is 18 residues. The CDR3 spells CASSQDLLDRGRDYGYTF. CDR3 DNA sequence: TGTGCCAGCAGCCAAGATCTACTTGACAGGGGGCGCGACTATGGCTACACCTTC.

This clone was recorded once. In DNA, the CDR3 is TGTGCCATTAACAGGGACACCGGGGAGCTGTTTTTT. Residues: CAINRDTGELFF. The rearrangement uses TRBV5-4 and TRBJ2-2, with a tentative D call TRBD1 (6 bases). Between the trimmed V and J ends, which lost 9 bases and 3 bases, there was a span of 9 bases. The CDR3 runs 12 residues. The germline CDR1 and CDR2 sequences are SGHNT and YYREEE (reference sequence).

Here the CDR3 reads CASSGGRGGTAEAFF. The CDR3 region has the DNA TGCGCCAGCAGCGGCGGCCGGGGGGGTACCGCTGAAGCTTTCTTT. The chain combines TRBV5-1 with TRBJ1-1, with TRBD1 as a possible D gene (5 bases). Trimming removed 4 bases from V and 6 bases from J, with 19 bases in between. The germline gives CDR1 SGHRS, CDR2 YFSETQ. CDR3 length: 15 amino acids.

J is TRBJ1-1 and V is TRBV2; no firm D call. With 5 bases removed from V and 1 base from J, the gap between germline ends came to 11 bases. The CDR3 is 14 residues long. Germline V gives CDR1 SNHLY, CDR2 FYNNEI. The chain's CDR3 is CASSYLEGNTEAFF. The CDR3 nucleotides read TGTGCCAGCAGTTACCTAGAGGGGAACACTGAAGCTTTCTTT.

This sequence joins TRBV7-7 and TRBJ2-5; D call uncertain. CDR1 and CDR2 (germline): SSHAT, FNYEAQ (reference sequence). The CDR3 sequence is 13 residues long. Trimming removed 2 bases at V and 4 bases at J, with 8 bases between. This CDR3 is CASSLQKRETQYF. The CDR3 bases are TGTGCCAGCAGCTTACAGAAAAGAGAGACCCAGTACTTC.

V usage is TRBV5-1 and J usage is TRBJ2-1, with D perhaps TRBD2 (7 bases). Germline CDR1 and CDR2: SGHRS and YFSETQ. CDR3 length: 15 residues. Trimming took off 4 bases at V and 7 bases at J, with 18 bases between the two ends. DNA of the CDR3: TGCGCCAGCAGCCTGGAGGGGGGGCCTGGGAATGAGCAGTTCTTC. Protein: CASSLEGGPGNEQFF.

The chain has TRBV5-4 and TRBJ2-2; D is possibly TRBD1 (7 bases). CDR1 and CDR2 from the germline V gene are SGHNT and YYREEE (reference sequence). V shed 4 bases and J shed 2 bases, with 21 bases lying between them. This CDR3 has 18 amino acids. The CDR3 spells CASSPPGAGGINTGELFF. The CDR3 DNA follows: TGTGCCAGCAGCCCCCCCGGGGCAGGGGGGATTAACACCGGGGAGCTGTTTTTT.

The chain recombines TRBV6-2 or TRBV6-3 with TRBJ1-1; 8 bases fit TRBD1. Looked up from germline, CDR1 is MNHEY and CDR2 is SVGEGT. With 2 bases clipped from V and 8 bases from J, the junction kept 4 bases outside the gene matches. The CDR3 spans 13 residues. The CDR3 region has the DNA TGTGCCAGCAGTTACGCCGGGACAGGAGAAGCTTTCTTT. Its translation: CASSYAGTGEAFF.

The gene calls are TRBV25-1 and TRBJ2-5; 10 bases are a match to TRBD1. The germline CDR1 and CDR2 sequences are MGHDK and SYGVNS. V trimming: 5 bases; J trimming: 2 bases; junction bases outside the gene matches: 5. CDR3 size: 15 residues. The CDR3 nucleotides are TGTGCCAGCAGTCACCCGGGACAGGGGCAAGAGACCCAGTACTTC. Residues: CASSHPGQGQETQYF.